This TCR beta chain was recorded in a study of T cells in Graves' hyperthyroidism and ophthalmopathy. V gave up 5 bases and J gave up 5 bases, with 18 bases separating them. The CDR3 sequence is 15 residues long. CDR1 and CDR2 from the germline V gene are SNHLY and FYNNEI. RNA transcripts provided the source from which TCR beta CDR3 regions were amplified. HTBI primers were employed in a first-round RT-PCR of the TCR CDR3. One entry per CDR3 protein, called by TCRdb with MiXCR from the multiplex PCR reads. The table includes hundreds of thousands of distinct CDR3 sequences, 25% to 30% detected once. The sequence was obtained from a man aged 40-49 years with Graves' hyperthyroidism that later progressed to Graves' ophthalmopathy. Sample: blood. The chain employs TRBV2 and TRBJ1-1, with D maybe TRBD1 (5 bases). The CDR3: CASSSRQRQRTEAFF. CDR3 bases: TGTGCCAGCAGTTCCCGACAGCGACAGAGAACTGAAGCTTTCTTT.